This T cell receptor (beta chain) derives from a study of blood T cell repertoires in COVID-19. Study summary: The samples span acute and convalescent COVID-19 from the United States, Italy and Spain. PBMCs, B-cell-depleted T cells, or T cells were the source of the cDNA or gDNA that made up the material.

The assay was immunoSEQ multiplex PCR, and TCRdb's table has in-frame clones only and misses some. The sample lists 95,000 to 150,000 clones; 86% were seen once. V dropped 0 bases and J dropped 4 bases, with 11 bases sitting between them. The CDR3 runs to 15 residues. Germline loops: CDR1 SGDLS, CDR2 YYNGEE. Input material: peripheral blood. The rearrangement joins TRBV9 to TRBJ2-1; D is possibly TRBD2 (6 bases). This clonotype originated in a human donor in a cohort sampled during active COVID-19. The CDR3 loop reads CASSVVASEYNEQFF. DNA of the CDR3: TGTGCCAGCAGCGTAGTGGCTAGCGAATACAATGAGCAGTTCTTC.